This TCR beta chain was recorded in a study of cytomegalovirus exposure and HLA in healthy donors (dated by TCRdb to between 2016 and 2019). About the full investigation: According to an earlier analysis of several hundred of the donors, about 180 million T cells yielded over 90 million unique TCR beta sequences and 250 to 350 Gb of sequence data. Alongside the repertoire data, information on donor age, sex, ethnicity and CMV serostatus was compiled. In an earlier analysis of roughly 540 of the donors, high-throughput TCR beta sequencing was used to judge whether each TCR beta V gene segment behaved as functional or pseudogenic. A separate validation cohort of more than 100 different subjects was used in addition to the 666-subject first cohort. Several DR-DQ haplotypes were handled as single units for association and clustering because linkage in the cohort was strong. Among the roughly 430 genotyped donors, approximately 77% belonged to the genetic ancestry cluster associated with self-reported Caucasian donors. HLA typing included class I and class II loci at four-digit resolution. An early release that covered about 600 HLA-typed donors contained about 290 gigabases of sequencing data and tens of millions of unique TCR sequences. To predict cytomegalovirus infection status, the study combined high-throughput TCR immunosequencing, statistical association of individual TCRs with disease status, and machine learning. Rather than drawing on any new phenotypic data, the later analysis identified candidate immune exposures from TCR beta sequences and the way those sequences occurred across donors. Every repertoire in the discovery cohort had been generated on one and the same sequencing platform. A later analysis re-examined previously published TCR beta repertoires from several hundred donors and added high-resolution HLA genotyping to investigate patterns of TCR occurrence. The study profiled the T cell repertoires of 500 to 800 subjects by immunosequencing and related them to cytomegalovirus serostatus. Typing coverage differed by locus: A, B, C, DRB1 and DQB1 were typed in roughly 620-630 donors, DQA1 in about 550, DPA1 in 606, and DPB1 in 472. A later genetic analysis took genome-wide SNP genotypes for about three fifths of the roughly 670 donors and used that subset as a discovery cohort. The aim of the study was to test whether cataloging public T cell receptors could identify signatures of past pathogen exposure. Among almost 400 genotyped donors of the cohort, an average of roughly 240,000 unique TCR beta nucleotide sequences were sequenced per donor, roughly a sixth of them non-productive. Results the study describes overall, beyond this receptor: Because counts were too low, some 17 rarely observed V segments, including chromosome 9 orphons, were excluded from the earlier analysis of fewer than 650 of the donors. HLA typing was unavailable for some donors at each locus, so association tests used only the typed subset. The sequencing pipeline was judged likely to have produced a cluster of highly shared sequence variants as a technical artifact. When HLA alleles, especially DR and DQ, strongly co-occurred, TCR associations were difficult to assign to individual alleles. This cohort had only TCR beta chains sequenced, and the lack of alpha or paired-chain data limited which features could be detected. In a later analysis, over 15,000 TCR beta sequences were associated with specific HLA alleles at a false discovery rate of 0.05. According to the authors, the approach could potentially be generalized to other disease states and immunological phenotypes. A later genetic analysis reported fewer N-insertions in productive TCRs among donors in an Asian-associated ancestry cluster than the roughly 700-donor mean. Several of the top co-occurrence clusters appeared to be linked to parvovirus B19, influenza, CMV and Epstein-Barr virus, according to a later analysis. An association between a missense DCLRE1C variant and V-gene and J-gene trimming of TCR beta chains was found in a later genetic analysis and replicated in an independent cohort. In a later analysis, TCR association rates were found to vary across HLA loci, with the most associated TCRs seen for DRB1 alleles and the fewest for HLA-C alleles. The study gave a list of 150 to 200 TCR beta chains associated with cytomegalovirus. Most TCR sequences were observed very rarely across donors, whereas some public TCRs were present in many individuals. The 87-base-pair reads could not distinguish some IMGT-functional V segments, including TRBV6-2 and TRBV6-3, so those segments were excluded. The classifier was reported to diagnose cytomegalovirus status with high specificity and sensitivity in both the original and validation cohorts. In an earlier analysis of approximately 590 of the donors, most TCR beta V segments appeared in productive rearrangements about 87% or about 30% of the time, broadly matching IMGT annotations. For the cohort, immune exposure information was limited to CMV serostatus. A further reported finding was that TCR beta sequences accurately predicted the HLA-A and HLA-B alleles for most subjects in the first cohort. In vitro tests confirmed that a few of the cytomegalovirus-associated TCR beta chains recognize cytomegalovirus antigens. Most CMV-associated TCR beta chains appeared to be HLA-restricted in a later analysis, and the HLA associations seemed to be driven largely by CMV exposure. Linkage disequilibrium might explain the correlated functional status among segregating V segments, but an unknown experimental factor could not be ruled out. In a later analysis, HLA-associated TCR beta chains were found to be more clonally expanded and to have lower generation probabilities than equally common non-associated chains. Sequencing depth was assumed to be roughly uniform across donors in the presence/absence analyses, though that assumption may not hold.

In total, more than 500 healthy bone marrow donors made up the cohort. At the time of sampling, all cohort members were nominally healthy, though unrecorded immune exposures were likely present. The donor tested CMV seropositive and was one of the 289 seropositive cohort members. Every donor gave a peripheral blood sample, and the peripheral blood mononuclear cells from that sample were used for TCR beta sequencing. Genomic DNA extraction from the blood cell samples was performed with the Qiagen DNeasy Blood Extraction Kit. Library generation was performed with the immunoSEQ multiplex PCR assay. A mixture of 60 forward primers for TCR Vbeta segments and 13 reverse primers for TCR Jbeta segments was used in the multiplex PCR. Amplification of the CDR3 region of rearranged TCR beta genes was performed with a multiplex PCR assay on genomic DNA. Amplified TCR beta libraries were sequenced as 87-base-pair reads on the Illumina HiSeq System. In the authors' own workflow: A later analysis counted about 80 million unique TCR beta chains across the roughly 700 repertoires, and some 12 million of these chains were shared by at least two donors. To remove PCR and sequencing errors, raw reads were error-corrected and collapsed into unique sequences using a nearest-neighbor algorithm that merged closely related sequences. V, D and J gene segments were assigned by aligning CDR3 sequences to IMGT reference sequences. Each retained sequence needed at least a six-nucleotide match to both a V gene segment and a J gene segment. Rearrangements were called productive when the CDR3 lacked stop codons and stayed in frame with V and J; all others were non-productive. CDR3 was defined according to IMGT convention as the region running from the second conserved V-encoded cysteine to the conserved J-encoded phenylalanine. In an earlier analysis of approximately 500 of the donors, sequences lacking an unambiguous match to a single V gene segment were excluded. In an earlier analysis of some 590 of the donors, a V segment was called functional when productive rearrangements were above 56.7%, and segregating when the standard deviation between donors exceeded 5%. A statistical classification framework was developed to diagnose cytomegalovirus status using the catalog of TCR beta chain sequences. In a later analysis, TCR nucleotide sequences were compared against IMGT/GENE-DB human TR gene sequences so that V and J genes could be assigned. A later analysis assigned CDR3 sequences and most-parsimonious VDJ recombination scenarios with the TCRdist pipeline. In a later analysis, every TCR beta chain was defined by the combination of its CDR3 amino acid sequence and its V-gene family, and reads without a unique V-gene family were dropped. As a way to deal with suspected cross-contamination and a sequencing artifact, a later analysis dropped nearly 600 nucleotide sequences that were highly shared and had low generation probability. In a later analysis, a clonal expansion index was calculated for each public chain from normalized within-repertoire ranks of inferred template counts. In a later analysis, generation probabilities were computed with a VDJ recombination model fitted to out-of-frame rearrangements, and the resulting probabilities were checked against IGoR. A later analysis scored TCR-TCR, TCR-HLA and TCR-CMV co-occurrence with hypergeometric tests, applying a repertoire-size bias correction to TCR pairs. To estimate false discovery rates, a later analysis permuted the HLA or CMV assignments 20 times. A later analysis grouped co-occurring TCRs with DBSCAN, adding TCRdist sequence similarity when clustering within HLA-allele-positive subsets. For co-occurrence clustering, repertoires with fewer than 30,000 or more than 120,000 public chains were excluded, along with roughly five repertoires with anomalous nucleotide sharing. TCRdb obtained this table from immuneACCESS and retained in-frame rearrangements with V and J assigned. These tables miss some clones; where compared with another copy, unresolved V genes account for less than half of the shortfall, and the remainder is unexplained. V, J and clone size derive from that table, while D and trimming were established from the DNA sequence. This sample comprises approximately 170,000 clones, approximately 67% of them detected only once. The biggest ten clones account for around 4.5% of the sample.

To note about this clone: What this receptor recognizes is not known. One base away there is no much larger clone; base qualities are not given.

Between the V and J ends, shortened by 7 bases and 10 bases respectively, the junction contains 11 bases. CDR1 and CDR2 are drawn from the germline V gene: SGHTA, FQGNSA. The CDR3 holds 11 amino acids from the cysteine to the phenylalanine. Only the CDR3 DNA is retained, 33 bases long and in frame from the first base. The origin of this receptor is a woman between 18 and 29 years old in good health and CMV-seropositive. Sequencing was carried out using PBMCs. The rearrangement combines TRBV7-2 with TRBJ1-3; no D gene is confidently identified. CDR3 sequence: CASTLRGTIYF. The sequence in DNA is TGTGCCAGCACCCTAAGAGGAACCATATATTTT.